The 26 T cell receptor beta chains given below trace back to one sample, sequenced in a study of blood T cell repertoires in COVID-19. The protocol was immunoSEQ multiplex PCR, while the TCRdb copy is restricted to in-frame clones and leaves out a portion. The repertoire has about 310,000 clones, 75% to 90% of them found once; the top ten carry 1.5% to 2%. The sample was PBMCs or T cells enriched from blood (not recorded which). Every receptor here comes from a woman under 40 who had been exposed to COVID-19.

To note about this clone: The same CDR3 arises from other DNA sequences in this sample as well. The gene calls are TRBV30 and TRBJ1-5, with 9 bases fitting TRBD1. Germline V gene sequence: CDR1 GTSNPN, CDR2 SVGIG (reference sequence). There are 13 residues in the CDR3. V dropped 0 bases and J dropped 7; count of bases not matched to a gene: 1. CDR3 sequence reads: CAWSVTGGQPQHF. The CDR3 DNA reads as TGTGCCTGGAGTGTTACAGGGGGCCAGCCCCAGCATTTT.

The chain has TRBV28 and TRBJ1-3; D gene unclear. CDR3 size: 14 residues. The V and J ends lost 5 bases and 3 bases respectively, with 11 bases between them. CDR1 MDHEN and CDR2 SYDVKM come from the germline V gene. In nucleotides, the CDR3 is TGTGCCAGCAGTGAACAACAATATGGAAACACCATATATTTT. Encoded protein: CASSEQQYGNTIYF.

The rearrangement links TRBV29-1 to TRBJ2-2, with 7 nucleotides matching TRBD2. V lost 6 bases, J lost 0 bases, and 4 bases stayed unmatched. Germline V gene lookup returns CDR1 SQVTM and CDR2 ANQGSEA. This CDR3 spans 14 amino acids. The CDR3 protein is CSVWGGSNTGELFF. DNA of the CDR3: TGCAGCGTCTGGGGGGGATCGAACACCGGGGAGCTGTTTTTT.

The gene calls are TRBV28 and TRBJ1-1; tentatively, D is TRBD1 (5 bases). V lost 5 bases, J lost 4 bases, and 11 bases lay in between. Germline values: CDR1 MDHEN, CDR2 SYDVKM. CDR3 length equals 13 residues. CDR3 sequence reads: CASSPGTFTEAFF. In DNA form, the CDR3 reads TGTGCCAGCAGTCCTGGGACTTTCACTGAAGCTTTCTTT.

Only a few counts were recorded for this clone. The V and J genes are TRBV11-2 and TRBJ2-7, with 12 bases aligning to TRBD2. CDR1 and CDR2 (germline): SGHAT, FQNNGV. The CDR3 contains 16 residues. The junction had 9 bases not matched to a gene; V was cut back by 6 bases and J by 3 bases. The CDR3 sequence is CASSPRLAGVIYEQYF. The CDR3 DNA sequence: TGTGCCAGCAGTCCTCGACTAGCGGGGGTTATCTACGAGCAGTACTTC.

V and J are TRBV7-3 and TRBJ2-3; D call uncertain. V was pared by 2 bases and J by 2 bases, with 8 bases between. The CDR3 sequence is 14 residues long. Germline values: CDR1 SGHTA, CDR2 FQGTGA. The CDR3 loop is CASSLGHNTDTQYF. For the CDR3, the DNA is TGTGCCAGCAGCTTAGGGCACAACACAGATACGCAGTATTTT.

The chain employs TRBV5-1 and TRBJ1-1, with 7 bases lining up with TRBD1. J lost 4 bases, V lost 3 bases, and 6 bases had no gene match. Germline CDR1 SGHRS, CDR2 YFSETQ. The CDR3 is made up of 14 amino acids. The CDR3 nucleotides are TGCGCCAGCAGCTCCGGGACAGCTATCACTGAAGCTTTCTTT. It yields the protein CASSSGTAITEAFF.

The chain carries TRBV25-1 and TRBJ1-1, with D possibly being TRBD1 (5 bases). The germline V gene encodes CDR1 MGHDK and CDR2 SYGVNS. V gave up 10 bases and J gave up 4 bases, with 16 bases separating them. This CDR3 is built from 13 residues. CDR3 in amino acids: CATKSGWVTEAFF. CDR3 nucleotide sequence: TGTGCCACCAAATCAGGGTGGGTCACTGAAGCTTTCTTT.

Worth noting for this clone: The same CDR3 can be traced to other DNA sequences in this sample. The chain employs TRBV30 and TRBJ1-5; 7 bases are shared with TRBD1. The CDR3 contains 14 residues. CDR1 GTSNPN and CDR2 SVGIG come from the germline V gene (reference sequence). Trimming removed 4 bases from V and 3 bases from J; junction bases left unmatched: 6. CDR3 residues: CAWTPGGSNQPQHF. Written as DNA, the CDR3 is TGTGCCTGGACCCCAGGGGGGTCCAATCAGCCCCAGCATTTT.

V gene TRBV18 combines with J gene TRBJ1-1; D is undetermined. The CDR3 spans 14 residues. Germline CDR1 KGHSH, CDR2 LQKENI. V gave up 4 bases and J gave up 4 bases, with 13 bases separating them. CDR3 in amino acids: CASSRGERGTEAFF. CDR3 nucleotides: TGTGCCAGCTCACGAGGAGAACGGGGCACTGAAGCTTTCTTT.

This sequence joins TRBV4-2 and TRBJ2-7, with 7 bases aligning to TRBD1. The V segment lost 4 bases and the J segment 0 bases; nucleotides outside the gene matches: 6. This CDR3 spans 15 amino acids. Looked up from germline, CDR1 is LGHNA and CDR2 is YNFKEQ. Written as DNA, the CDR3 is TGTGCCAGCAGCCGACCGACAGGGAGCTCCTACGAGCAGTACTTC. It translates to CASSRPTGSSYEQYF.

The V gene is TRBV7-3, the J gene TRBJ1-2, with TRBD1 as a possible D gene (5 bases). V lost 2 bases to trimming and J lost 2 bases, with 12 bases between them. The CDR3 covers 15 residues. The V gene's germline CDR1 is SGHTA and CDR2 FQGTGA. The CDR3 DNA reads as TGTGCCAGCAGCTTATACCCAGGGTCCAACTATGGCTACACCTTC. Translating gives CASSLYPGSNYGYTF.

V gene TRBV9 combines with J gene TRBJ2-5; D ambiguous. CDR1 SGDLS and CDR2 YYNGEE come from the germline V gene. CDR3 length: 15 residues. V was trimmed by 0 bases and J by 1 base, leaving 10 bases between them. The CDR3 protein is CASSVAGGVQETQYF. CDR3 nucleotides: TGTGCCAGCAGCGTAGCCGGTGGAGTCCAAGAGACCCAGTACTTC.

V and J are TRBV5-1 and TRBJ2-1; 15 bases agree with TRBD2. V lost 5 bases and J lost 0; bases outside the gene matches: 9. Germline V CDR1 and CDR2: SGHRS, YFSETQ. This CDR3 spans 19 amino acids. This chain's CDR3 is CASSFHGLAGGFSYNEQFF. CDR3 nucleotides: TGCGCCAGCAGTTTTCACGGACTAGCGGGGGGGTTCTCCTACAATGAGCAGTTCTTC.

This chain links TRBV12-2 with TRBJ1-4. TRBV12-2 is a pseudogene. The CDR3 covers 16 residues. CDR3 sequence reads: CASRLLSGGDNEKLFF. The DNA of the CDR3 is TGTGCAAGTCGCTTATTGTCGGGGGGTGATAATGAAAAACTGTTTTTT.

The chain links TRBV10-1 to TRBJ1-3, with TRBD1 as a possible D gene (5 bases). In germline, CDR1 is WNHNN, CDR2 SYGVQD (reference sequence). V was pared by 0 bases and J by 0 bases, with 30 bases between. The CDR3 has 23 amino acids. CDR3 sequence (DNA): TGCGCCAGCAGTGAGTCGAATAAGAGTCAACAGGCTCCCGGTTCCTCCTCTGGAAACACCATATATTTT. Its protein product is CASSESNKSQQAPGSSSGNTIYF.

This clone was recorded a few times. This chain links TRBV5-4 with TRBJ2-5; the match to TRBD2 covers 8 bases. This CDR3 is built from 16 residues. Germline CDR1 is SGHNT and CDR2 is YYREEE (reference sequence). J gave up 9 bases and V 2 bases, and 15 bases lay outside the gene matches. This CDR3 reads CASSFRSGRSRGAQYF. CDR3 bases: TGTGCCAGCAGCTTTAGAAGCGGGAGATCCCGCGGGGCCCAGTACTTC.

The chain uses TRBV27 and TRBJ2-3; possible D gene TRBD2, 7 bases. V was pared by 10 bases and J by 2 bases, with 16 bases between. Germline loops: CDR1 MNHEY, CDR2 SMNVEV (reference sequence). The CDR3 is 14 amino acids. The CDR3 DNA reads as TGTGCCACCAGGAAGGGGGGGGCCACAGATACGCAGTATTTT. Residues: CATRKGGATDTQYF.

This clone has just one count. The chain employs TRBV28 and TRBJ1-1; tentatively, D is TRBD1 (6 bases). The length of the CDR3 is 14 residues. Germline CDR1 reads MDHEN; CDR2 reads SYDVKM. V dropped 5 bases and J dropped 7 bases, with 17 bases sitting between them. The CDR3 DNA reads TGTGCCAGCAGTGTATCCAGGGGCTGGGATGAAGCTTTCTTT. Its protein is CASSVSRGWDEAFF.

The chain uses TRBV5-4 and TRBJ1-1; 8 bases map to TRBD1. This CDR3 has 16 residues. CDR1 and CDR2 (germline): SGHNT, YYREEE (reference sequence). Trimming took 1 base from V and 2 from J; bases not matched to a gene: 7. The CDR3 here is CASSLSGQGLNTEAFF. CDR3 DNA sequence: TGTGCCAGCAGCTTGTCCGGACAGGGACTTAACACTGAAGCTTTCTTT.

The rearrangement links TRBV7-3 to TRBJ2-5; TRBD1 aligns across 10 bases. CDR3 length: 15 amino acids. The trim removed 5 bases at V and 3 bases at J, leaving 6 bases unmatched. Germline V gene lookup returns CDR1 SGHTA and CDR2 FQGTGA. The CDR3: CASSLYGTGEETQYF. The CDR3 DNA sequence: TGTGCCAGCAGCCTATACGGGACAGGGGAAGAGACCCAGTACTTC.

This chain links TRBV9 with TRBJ1-1; D perhaps matches TRBD1 (6 bases). The CDR3 spans 16 residues. The V end was cut by 3 bases, the J end by 1 base, with 16 bases between. CDR1 and CDR2 (germline): SGDLS, YYNGEE. CDR3: CASSAGAGTKNTEAFF. The CDR3 nucleotides read TGTGCCAGCAGCGCCGGAGCCGGGACAAAGAACACTGAAGCTTTCTTT.

The CDR3 DNA sequence: TGTGCCTGGAGTGTGGGGGGGTCGACTGAAAAACTGTTTTTT. Its protein product is CAWSVGGSTEKLFF. The chain uses TRBV30 and TRBJ1-4, with TRBD1 as a possible D gene (5 bases). Germline assignment: CDR1 GTSNPN and CDR2 SVGIG (reference sequence). CDR3 length: 14 residues. Between the trimmed V and J ends, which lost 0 bases and 7 bases, there was a span of 12 bases. The whole variable domain, filled in from reference TRBV30 and TRBJ1-4, reads SQTIHQWPATLVQPVGSPLSLECTVEGTSNPNLYWYRQAAGRGLQLLFYSVGIGQISSEVPQNLSASRPQDRQFILSSKKLLLSDSGFYLCAWSVGGSTEKLFFGSGTQLSVL.

The rearrangement joins TRBV28 to TRBJ2-1, with D perhaps TRBD1 (5 bases). Germline CDR1 MDHEN, CDR2 SYDVKM. This CDR3 contains 16 residues. Trimming shortened V by 4 bases and J by 3 bases, and 16 bases separated the two germline ends. The CDR3 coding sequence is TGTGCCAGCAGTTCGGCATCAACAGGTAACTACAATGAGCAGTTCTTC. It translates to CASSSASTGNYNEQFF.

This clone was detected only once. The chain carries TRBV28 and TRBJ2-1; D is perhaps TRBD1 (5 bases). The CDR3 totals 16 residues. Trimming left V 2 bases short and J 8 bases short, with 19 bases between. Germline CDR1 and CDR2: MDHEN and SYDVKM. The CDR3 sequence is CASSLELWGRSHEQFF. CDR3 bases: TGTGCCAGCAGTTTAGAGTTGTGGGGCCGGTCCCATGAGCAGTTCTTC. Together with reference TRBV28 and TRBJ2-1, the CDR3 gives the full variable domain: DVKVTQSSRYLVKRTGEKVFLECVQDMDHENMFWYRQDPGLGLRLIYFSYDVKMKEKGDIPEGYSVSREKKERFSLILESASTNQTSMYLCASSLELWGRSHEQFFGPGTRLTVL.

Points on this clone: At the DNA level, this CDR3 is encoded by other sequences in the same sample as well. The DNA for the CDR3 is TGTGCCACCAGTGATTCGGGACAGGGAGAGACCCAGTACTTC. Encoded protein: CATSDSGQGETQYF. The J gene is TRBJ2-5, the V gene TRBV24-1; 9 nucleotides align to TRBD1. This CDR3 is 14 amino acids long. With V trimmed by 2 bases and J by 4 bases, 1 base remained unmatched. Per the germline V gene, CDR1 is KGHDR and CDR2 is SFDVKD.